The 8 T cell receptor beta chains below come from one sample, sequenced in a study of CD8 T cells in ankylosing spondylitis. One entry per CDR3 protein, called by TCRdb with MiXCR from the 5' RACE reads. The sample includes about 360,000 distinct CDR3 sequences, over 12% of them seen just once. Sequenced sample: blood, either unsorted or a sorted T cell fraction (not recorded which). All receptors come from a male donor with ankylosing spondylitis or in good health (not recorded which).

This clonotype was seen just once. The chain joins TRBV9 to TRBJ1-4; 7 nucleotides agree with TRBD1. Germline V gene sequence: CDR1 SGDLS, CDR2 YYNGEE. CDR3 length: 14 residues. After removal of 2 bases from V and 6 bases from J, the junction contained 4 bases not matched to a gene. CDR3 DNA: TGTGCCAGCAGCGTGACAGGGACGGATGAAAAACTGTTTTTT. Its translation is CASSVTGTDEKLFF.

A few counts support this clonotype. The J gene is TRBJ2-3, the V gene TRBV15; 8 bases map to TRBD2. The V and J ends lost 9 bases and 1 base, in that order; junction bases with no gene match: 3. CDR3 length: 13 amino acids. Germline V gene data show CDR1 as LNHNV and CDR2 as YYDKDF (reference sequence). The CDR3 DNA follows: TGTGCCACGGCGGGGGGAGGCACAGATACGCAGTATTTT. It is translated as CATAGGGTDTQYF.

The chain couples TRBV4-1 to TRBJ2-1, with TRBD2 identical over 8 bases. The V gene's germline CDR1 is MGHRA and CDR2 YSYEKL. This CDR3 comprises 15 residues. Trimming cost V 3 bases and J 6 bases; bases outside gene matches: 7. The CDR3 protein is CASSHTGTRSNEQFF. The CDR3 coding sequence is TGCGCCAGCAGCCATACCGGGACTAGGTCCAATGAGCAGTTCTTC.

This clonotype was seen a few times. The chain recombines TRBV10-3 with TRBJ2-7, with a weak D call TRBD2 (6 bases). Deletions cut 10 bases from V and 0 bases from J, with 16 bases between. Germline loops: CDR1 ENHRY, CDR2 SYGVKD. The CDR3 is made up of 14 amino acids. The CDR3 sequence: CATNDWRGSYEQYF. In nucleotides, the CDR3 is TGTGCCACCAACGACTGGCGGGGCTCCTACGAGCAGTACTTC.

The chain uses TRBV19 and TRBJ2-7, with D hard to call. Germline CDR1 is LNHDA and CDR2 is SQIVND (reference sequence). The CDR3 spans 13 residues. Deletions cut 3 bases from V and 3 bases from J, with 9 bases between. CDR3 loop: CASSILGNYEQYF. The DNA for the CDR3 is TGTGCCAGTAGTATTTTGGGTAACTACGAGCAGTACTTC.

The chain links TRBV20-1 to TRBJ2-5, with D possibly being TRBD2 (6 bases). Germline CDR1 is DFQATT and CDR2 is SNEGSKA (reference sequence). Trimming stripped 6 bases from V and 5 bases from J, with 19 bases between. CDR3 size: 14 residues. The CDR3 reads CSARGLQHGETQYF. The CDR3 DNA reads as TGCAGTGCAAGGGGACTTCAGCACGGGGAGACCCAGTACTTC.

The V and J genes are TRBV6-5 and TRBJ2-1, with TRBD2 identical over 7 bases. The ends lost 2 bases at V and 5 bases at J; junction bases unmatched: 9. The CDR3 runs 16 residues. The V gene's germline CDR1 is MNHEY and CDR2 SVGAGI. As DNA, the CDR3 is TGTGCCAGCAGTTACGTGGCGGGAGAGGGCCACAATGAGCAGTTCTTC. It specifies CASSYVAGEGHNEQFF.

This clonotype was seen a handful of times. The chain is built from TRBV3-1 and TRBJ2-1; TRBD2 agrees at 9 bases. Germline loops: CDR1 LGHDT, CDR2 YNNKEL (reference sequence). The V segment lost 4 bases and the J segment 5 bases; nucleotides outside the gene matches: 6. This CDR3 has 15 residues. The CDR3 sequence: CASSPLAGLNNEQFF. The DNA of the CDR3 is TGTGCCAGCAGCCCACTAGCGGGTCTCAACAATGAGCAGTTCTTC.